This section outlines one T cell receptor beta chain sequence together with its context. Its antigen remains unidentified. The data were taken from a study of T cell responses to AZD1222 COVID-19 vaccine. Whole-study findings and limits: White British ancestry dominated among donors, who included more females, and clonal diversity was possibly underestimated. Baseline seropositivity occurred in only a handful of AZD1222 recipients. Close to half of spike-specific TCRs reportedly recognize unmutated variant regions. Dominant CD4 TCR responses targeted spike regions 160-218 and 743-854.

CDR1 and CDR2 (germline): KGHSH, LQKENI. The V and J ends lost 1 base and 6 bases respectively, with 7 bases between them. This CDR3 is 13 amino acids long. The protocol was immunoSEQ multiplex PCR, while the TCRdb copy is restricted to in-frame clones and leaves out a portion. The data hold approximately 150,000 clones, with more than 85% observed a single time. Sequenced here: peripheral blood, sampled 28 days after the second AZD1222 dose. V is TRBV18 and J is TRBJ2-1, with D unresolved. The source is an adult who received the AZD1222 COVID-19 vaccine. CDR3 DNA: TGTGCCAGCTCACCACTGGTCCTCAATGAGCAGTTCTTC. Translated, it gives CASSPLVLNEQFF.